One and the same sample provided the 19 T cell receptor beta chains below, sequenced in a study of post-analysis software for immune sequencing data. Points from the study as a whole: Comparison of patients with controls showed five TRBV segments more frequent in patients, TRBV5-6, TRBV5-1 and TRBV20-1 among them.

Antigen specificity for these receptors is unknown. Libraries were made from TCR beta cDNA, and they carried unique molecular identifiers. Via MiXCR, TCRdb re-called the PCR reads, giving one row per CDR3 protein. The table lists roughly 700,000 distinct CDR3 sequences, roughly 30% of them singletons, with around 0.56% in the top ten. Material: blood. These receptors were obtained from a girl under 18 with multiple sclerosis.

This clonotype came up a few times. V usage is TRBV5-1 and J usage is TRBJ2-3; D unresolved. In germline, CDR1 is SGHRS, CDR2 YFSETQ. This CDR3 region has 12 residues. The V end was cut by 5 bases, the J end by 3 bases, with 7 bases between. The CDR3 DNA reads TGCGCCAGCAGGCCCGAGACAGATACGCAGTATTTT. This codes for CASRPETDTQYF.

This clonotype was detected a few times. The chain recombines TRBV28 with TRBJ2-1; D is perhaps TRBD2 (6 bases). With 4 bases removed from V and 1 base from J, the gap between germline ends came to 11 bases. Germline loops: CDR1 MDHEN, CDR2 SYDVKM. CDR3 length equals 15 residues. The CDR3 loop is CASSSAGLSYNEQFF. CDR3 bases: TGTGCCAGCAGTTCAGCGGGTTTGTCCTACAATGAGCAGTTCTTC. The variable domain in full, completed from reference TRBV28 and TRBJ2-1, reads DVKVTQSSRYLVKRTGEKVFLECVQDMDHENMFWYRQDPGLGLRLIYFSYDVKMKEKGDIPEGYSVSREKKERFSLILESASTNQTSMYLCASSSAGLSYNEQFFGPGTRLTVL.

This chain's CDR3 is CASEASRGGVTFTQYF. The CDR3 nucleotides are TGTGCCAGCGAAGCCTCACGCGGGGGGGTAACATTTACGCAGTATTTT. The V call is TRBV6-5, the J call TRBJ2-3; 9 bases agree with TRBD2. The CDR3 contains 16 residues. V lost 8 bases, J lost 8 bases, and 17 bases stayed unmatched. Germline values: CDR1 MNHEY, CDR2 SVGAGI.

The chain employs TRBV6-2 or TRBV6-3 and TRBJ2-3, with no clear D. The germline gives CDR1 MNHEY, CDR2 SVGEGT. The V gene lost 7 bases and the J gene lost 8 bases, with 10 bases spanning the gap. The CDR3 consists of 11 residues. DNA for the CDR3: TGTGCCAGCACCCGAGCTTCTACGCAGTATTTT. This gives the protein CASTRASTQYF.

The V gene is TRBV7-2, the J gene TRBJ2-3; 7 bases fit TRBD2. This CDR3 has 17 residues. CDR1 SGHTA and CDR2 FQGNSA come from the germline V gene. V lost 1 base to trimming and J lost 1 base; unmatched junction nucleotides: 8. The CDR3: CTSSLVDGGSRTDTQYF. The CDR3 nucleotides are TGTACCAGCAGCTTAGTTGACGGCGGGAGTCGCACAGATACGCAGTATTTT. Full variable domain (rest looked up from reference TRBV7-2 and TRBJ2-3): GAGVSQSPSNKVTEKGKDVELRCDPISGHTALYWYRQSLGQGLEFLIYFQGNSAPDKSGLPSDRFSAERTGGSVSTLTIQRTQQEDSAVYLCTSSLVDGGSRTDTQYFGPGTRLTVL.

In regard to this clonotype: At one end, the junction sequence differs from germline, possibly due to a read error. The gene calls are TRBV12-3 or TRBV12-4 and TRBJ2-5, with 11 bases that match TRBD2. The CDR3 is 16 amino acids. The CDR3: CASSLGVAGGQETQYF. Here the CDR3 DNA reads TGTGCCAGCAGCTTAGGTGTAGCGGGAGGGCAAGAGACCCAGTACTTC.

As DNA, the CDR3 is TGCAGTGCTAGGGGACAGGCGGATTCACCCCTCCACTTT. It yields the protein CSARGQADSPLHF. V usage is TRBV20-1 and J usage is TRBJ1-6, with 8 bases identical to TRBD1. Per germline, CDR1 DFQATT and CDR2 SNEGSKA (reference sequence). V lost 3 bases to trimming and J lost 8 bases; unmatched junction nucleotides: 3. The CDR3 loop spans 13 amino acids.

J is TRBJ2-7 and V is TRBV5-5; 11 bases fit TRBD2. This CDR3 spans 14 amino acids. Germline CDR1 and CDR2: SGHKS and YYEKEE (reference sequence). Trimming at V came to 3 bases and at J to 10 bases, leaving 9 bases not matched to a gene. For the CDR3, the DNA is TGTGCCAGCAGCTGGGTACTAGCGGGAGAGTCCCAGTACTTC. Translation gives CASSWVLAGESQYF.

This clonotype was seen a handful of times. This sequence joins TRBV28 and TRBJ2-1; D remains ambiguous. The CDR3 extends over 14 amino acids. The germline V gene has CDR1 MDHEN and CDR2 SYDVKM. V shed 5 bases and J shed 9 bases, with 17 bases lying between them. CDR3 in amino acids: CASSLAGPGREQFF. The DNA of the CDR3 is TGTGCCAGCAGTCTCGCCGGCCCCGGTCGTGAGCAGTTCTTC.

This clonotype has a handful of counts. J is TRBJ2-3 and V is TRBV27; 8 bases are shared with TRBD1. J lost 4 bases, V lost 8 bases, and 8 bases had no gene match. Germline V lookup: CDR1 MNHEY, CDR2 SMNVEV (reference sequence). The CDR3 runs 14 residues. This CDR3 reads CASAFGQGADTQYF. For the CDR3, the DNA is TGTGCCAGCGCCTTCGGACAGGGAGCAGATACGCAGTATTTT.

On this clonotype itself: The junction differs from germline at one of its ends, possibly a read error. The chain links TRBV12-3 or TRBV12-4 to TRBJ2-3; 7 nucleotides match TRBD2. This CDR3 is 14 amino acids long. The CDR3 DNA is TGTGCCGGCAGCCCCCTAGCGGGCACAGATACGCAGTATTTT. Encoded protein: CAGSPLAGTDTQYF.

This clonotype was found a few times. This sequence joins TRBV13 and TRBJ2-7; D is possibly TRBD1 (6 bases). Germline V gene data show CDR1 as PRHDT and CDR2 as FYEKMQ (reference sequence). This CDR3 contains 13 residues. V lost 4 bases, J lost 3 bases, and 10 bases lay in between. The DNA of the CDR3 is TGTGCCAGCAGCTACCGGGACAACTACGAGCAGTACTTC. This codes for CASSYRDNYEQYF. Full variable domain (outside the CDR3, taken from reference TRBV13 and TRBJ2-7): AAGVIQSPRHLIKEKRETATLKCYPIPRHDTVYWYQQGPGQDPQFLISFYEKMQSDKGSIPDRFSAQQFSDYHSELNMSSLELGDSALYFCASSYRDNYEQYFGPGTRLTVT.

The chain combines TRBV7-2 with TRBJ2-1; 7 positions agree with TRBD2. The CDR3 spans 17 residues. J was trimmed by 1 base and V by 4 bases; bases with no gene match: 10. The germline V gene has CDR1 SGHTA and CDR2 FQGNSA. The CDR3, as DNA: TGTGCCAGCAGCTATCTGGGGAGCGGGAAATCCTACAATGAGCAGTTCTTC. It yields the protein CASSYLGSGKSYNEQFF.

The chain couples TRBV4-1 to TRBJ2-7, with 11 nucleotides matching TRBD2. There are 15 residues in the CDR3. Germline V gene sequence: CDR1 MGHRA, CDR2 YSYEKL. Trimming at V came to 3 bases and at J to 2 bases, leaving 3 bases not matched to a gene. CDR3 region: CASSQLAGGPYEQYF. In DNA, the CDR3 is TGCGCCAGCAGCCAGCTAGCGGGGGGCCCCTACGAGCAGTACTTC.

The CDR3 DNA reads TGCAGTGCTAGAGATCAGGGACTAGCGGAGTACAATGAGCAGTTCTTC. It specifies CSARDQGLAEYNEQFF. V gene TRBV20-1 combines with J gene TRBJ2-1; 11 nucleotides line up with TRBD2. The CDR3 loop spans 16 amino acids. In germline, CDR1 is DFQATT, CDR2 SNEGSKA (reference sequence). The V and J ends lost 0 bases and 4 bases, in that order; junction bases with no gene match: 5.

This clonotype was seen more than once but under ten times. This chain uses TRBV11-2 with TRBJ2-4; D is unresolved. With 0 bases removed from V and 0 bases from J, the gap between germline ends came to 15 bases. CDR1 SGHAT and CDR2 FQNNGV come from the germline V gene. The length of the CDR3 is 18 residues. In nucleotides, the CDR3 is TGTGCCAGCAGCTTAGAACTGCGACTGATACAAGCCAAAAACATTCAGTACTTC. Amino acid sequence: CASSLELRLIQAKNIQYF.

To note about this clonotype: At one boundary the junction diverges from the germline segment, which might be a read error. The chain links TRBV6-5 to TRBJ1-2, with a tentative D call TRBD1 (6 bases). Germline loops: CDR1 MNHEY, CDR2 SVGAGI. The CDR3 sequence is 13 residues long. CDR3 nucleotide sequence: TGTGCCAGCAGGCGACAGGCTAACTATGACTACACCTTC. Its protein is CASRRQANYDYTF.

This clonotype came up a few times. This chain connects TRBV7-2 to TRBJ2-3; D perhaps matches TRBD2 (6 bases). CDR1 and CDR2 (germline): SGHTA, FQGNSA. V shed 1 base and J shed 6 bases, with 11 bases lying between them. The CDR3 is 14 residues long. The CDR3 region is CASSLVRGEDTQYF. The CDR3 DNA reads TGTGCCAGCAGCTTAGTGCGGGGCGAGGATACGCAGTATTTT.

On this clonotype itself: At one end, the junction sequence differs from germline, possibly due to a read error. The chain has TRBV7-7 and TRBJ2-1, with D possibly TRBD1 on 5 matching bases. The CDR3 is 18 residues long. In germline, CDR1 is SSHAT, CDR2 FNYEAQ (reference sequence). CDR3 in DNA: TGTGCTAGCAGCTTAGACGCGCAGGGCATAACTCCCTACAATGAGCAGTTCTTC. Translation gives CASSLDAQGITPYNEQFF.